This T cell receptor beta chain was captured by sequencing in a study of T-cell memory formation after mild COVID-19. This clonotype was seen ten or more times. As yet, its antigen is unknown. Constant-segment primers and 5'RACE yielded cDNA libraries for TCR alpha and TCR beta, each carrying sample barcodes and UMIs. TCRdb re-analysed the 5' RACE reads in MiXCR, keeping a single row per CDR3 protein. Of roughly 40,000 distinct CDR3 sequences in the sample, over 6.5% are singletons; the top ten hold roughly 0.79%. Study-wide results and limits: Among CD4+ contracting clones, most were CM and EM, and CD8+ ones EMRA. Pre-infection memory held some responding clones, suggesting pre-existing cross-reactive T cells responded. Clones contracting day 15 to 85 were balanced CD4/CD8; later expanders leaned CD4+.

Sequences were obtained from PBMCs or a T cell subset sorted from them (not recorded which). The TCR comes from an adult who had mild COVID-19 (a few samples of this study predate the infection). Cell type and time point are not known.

CDR3 bases: TGTGCCAGCAGCTTTTCTAGCGGGCTCCAGGATGAGCAGTTCTTC. Its protein is CASSFSSGLQDEQFF. V and J are TRBV11-1 and TRBJ2-1; the match to TRBD2 covers 8 bases. V shed 3 bases and J 8 bases; nucleotides not matched to a gene: 9. Germline values: CDR1 SGHAT, CDR2 FQDESV (reference sequence). This CDR3 region has 15 residues.